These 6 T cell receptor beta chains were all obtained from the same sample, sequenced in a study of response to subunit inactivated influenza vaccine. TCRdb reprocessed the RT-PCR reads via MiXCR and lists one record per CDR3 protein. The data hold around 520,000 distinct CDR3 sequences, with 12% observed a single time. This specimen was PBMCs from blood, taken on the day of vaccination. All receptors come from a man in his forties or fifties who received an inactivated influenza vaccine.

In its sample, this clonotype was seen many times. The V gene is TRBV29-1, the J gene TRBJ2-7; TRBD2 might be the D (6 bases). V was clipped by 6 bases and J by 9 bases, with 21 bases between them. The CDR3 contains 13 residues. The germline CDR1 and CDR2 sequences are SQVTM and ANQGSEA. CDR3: CSVPTSLGLGQYF. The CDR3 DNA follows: TGCAGCGTACCCACTAGCCTCGGCCTTGGGCAGTACTTC.

CDR3 amino acids: CSVVWAGTDTQYF. CDR3 DNA sequence: TGCAGCGTTGTGTGGGCGGGCACAGATACGCAGTATTTT. V usage is TRBV29-1 and J usage is TRBJ2-3; D unclear. Trimming removed 4 bases at V and 1 base at J, with 9 bases between. Germline CDR1 and CDR2: SQVTM and ANQGSEA. The CDR3 contains 13 residues.

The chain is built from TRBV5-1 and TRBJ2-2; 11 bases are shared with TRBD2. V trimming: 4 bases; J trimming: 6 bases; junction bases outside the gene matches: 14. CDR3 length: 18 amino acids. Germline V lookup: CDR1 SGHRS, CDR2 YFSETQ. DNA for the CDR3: TGCGCCAGCAGCGTTGGGGATCTAGCGGGAGGTGTCCCCGGGGAGCTGTTTTTT. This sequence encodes CASSVGDLAGGVPGELFF.

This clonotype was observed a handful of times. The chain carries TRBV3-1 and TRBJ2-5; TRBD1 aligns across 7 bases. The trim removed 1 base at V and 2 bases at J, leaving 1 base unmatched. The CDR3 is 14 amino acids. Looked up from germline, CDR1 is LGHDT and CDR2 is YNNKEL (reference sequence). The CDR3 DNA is TGTGCCAGCAGCCAAGGGACAGGTCAAGAGACCCAGTACTTC. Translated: CASSQGTGQETQYF.

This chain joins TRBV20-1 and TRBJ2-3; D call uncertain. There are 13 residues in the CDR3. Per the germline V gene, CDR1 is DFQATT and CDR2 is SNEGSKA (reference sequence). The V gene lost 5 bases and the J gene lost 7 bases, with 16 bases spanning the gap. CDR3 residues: CSAGRSYQNTQYF. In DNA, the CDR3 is TGCAGTGCTGGGCGGAGCTACCAGAATACGCAGTATTTT.

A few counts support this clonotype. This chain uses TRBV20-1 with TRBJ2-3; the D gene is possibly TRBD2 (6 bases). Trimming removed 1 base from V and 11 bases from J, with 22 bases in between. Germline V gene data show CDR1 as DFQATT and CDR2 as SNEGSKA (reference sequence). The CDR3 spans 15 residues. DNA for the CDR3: TGCAGTGCTAGAGCTGATTGGGCCAGCGGGCTGATGCAGTATTTT. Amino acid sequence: CSARADWASGLMQYF.